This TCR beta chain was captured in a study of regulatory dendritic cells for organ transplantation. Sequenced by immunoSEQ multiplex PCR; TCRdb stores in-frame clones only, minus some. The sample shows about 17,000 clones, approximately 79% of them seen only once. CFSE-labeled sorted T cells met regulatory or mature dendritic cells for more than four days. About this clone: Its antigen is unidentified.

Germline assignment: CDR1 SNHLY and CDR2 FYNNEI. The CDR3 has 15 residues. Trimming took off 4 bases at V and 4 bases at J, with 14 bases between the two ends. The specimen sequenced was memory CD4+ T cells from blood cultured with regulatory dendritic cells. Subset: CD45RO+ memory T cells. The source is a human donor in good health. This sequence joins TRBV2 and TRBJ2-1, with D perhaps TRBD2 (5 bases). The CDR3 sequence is CASSAEAGGYNEQFF. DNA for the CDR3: TGTGCCAGCAGTGCGGAGGCAGGTGGTTACAATGAGCAGTTCTTC.